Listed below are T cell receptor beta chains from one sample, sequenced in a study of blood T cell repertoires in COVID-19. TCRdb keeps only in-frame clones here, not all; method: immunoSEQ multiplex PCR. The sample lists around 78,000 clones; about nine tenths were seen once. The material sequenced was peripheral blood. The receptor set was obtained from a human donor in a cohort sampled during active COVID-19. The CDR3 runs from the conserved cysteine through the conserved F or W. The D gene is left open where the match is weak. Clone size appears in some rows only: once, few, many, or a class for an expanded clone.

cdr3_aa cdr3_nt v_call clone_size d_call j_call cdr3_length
CASSGPGNGNTIYF TGTGCCAGCAGTGGTCCAGGGAATGGAAACACCATATATTTT TRBV2 NA NA TRBJ1-3 14
CASSLMAEGGNTIYF TGTGCCAGCAGCTTAATGGCCGAGGGAGGAAACACCATATATTTT TRBV7-9 NA NA TRBJ1-3 15
CASSLVVGLAGLLGEQFF TGTGCCAGCAGCTTAGTGGTTGGTCTAGCGGGACTCCTCGGAGAGCAGTTCTTC TRBV7-9 few TRBD2 TRBJ2-1 18
CASSKARATSYEQYF TGTGCCAGCAGCAAAGCGCGGGCCACCTCCTACGAGCAGTACTTC TRBV21-1 NA NA TRBJ2-7 15
CASSERDFERGLYGYTF TGTGCCAGCAGCGAGCGGGACTTCGAGAGGGGCCTGTATGGCTACACCTTC TRBV21-1 NA NA TRBJ1-2 17
CASSQEPGTEGGLEQYF TGCGCCAGCAGCCAAGAACCGGGGACAGAGGGAGGACTCGAGCAGTACTTC TRBV4-1 NA NA TRBJ2-7 17
CASSPQGTEAFF TGTGCCAGCAGTCCACAGGGTACTGAAGCTTTCTTT TRBV6-5 NA NA TRBJ1-1 12
CASSVGAGGQEQFF TGTGCCAGCAGCGTCGGGGCGGGGGGGCAGGAGCAGTTCTTC TRBV9 NA TRBD2 TRBJ2-1 14
CASSEAMKDTQYF TGTGCCAGCTCGGAGGCCATGAAGGATACGCAGTATTTT TRBV18 NA NA TRBJ2-3 13
CASSTIGDQPQHF TGTGCCAGCAGCACCATCGGGGATCAGCCCCAGCATTTT TRBV5-5 NA NA TRBJ1-5 13
CASSQDAGRQNIQYF TGTGCCAGCAGCCAAGATGCGGGACGACAAAACATTCAGTACTTC TRBV3-1/TRBV3-2 NA NA TRBJ2-4 15
CATTQQGSDTQYF TGTGCCACCACCCAACAGGGCTCAGATACGCAGTATTTT TRBV24-1 NA NA TRBJ2-3 13
CATSAGVTDTQYF TGCGCCACCTCCGCGGGGGTTACAGATACGCAGTATTTT TRBV5-1 NA TRBD2 TRBJ2-3 13
CASSDNRGHQPQHF TGTGCCAGCTCAGATAACAGGGGTCATCAGCCCCAGCATTTT TRBV18 NA TRBD1 TRBJ1-5 14
CASSLSGAYEQYF TGTGCCAGCAGCTTATCAGGGGCCTACGAGCAGTACTTC TRBV7-2 NA NA TRBJ2-7 13
CASLGGNDNSPLHF TGTGCCAGCCTAGGTGGCAACGATAATTCACCCCTCCACTTT TRBV6-5 NA NA TRBJ1-6 14
CASSQYTGARETQYF TGTGCCAGCAGTCAATATACAGGGGCGAGGGAGACCCAGTACTTC TRBV5-4 NA TRBD1 TRBJ2-5 15
CASSLEWGRGDSALHF TGTGCCAGCAGCTTGGAATGGGGCAGGGGGGACTCGGCCCTCCACTTT TRBV5-6 NA TRBD1 TRBJ1-6 16
CASSPTGTGSLEQYF TGTGCCAGCAGTCCAACCGGGACAGGCTCTTTAGAGCAGTACTTC TRBV27 NA TRBD1 TRBJ2-7 15
CASSEGVYNEQFF TGTGCCAGCAGTGAGGGGGTATACAATGAGCAGTTCTTC TRBV6-2/TRBV6-3 NA NA TRBJ2-1 13
CASSLTGSHEQYF TGTGCCAGCAGTCTGACAGGTTCCCACGAGCAGTACTTC TRBV28 NA NA TRBJ2-7 13
CASSQDRGVGTEAFF TGCGCCAGCAGCCAAGATCGCGGGGTGGGTACTGAAGCTTTCTTT TRBV4-1 NA NA TRBJ1-1 15